The rows below give T cell receptor beta chains drawn from one sample of a study of T cells in Graves' hyperthyroidism and ophthalmopathy. TCRdb fed the multiplex PCR reads into MiXCR, producing one record per CDR3 protein. The table shows about 480,000 distinct CDR3 sequences, with over 13% occurring only once. Sequences were obtained from blood. The receptors derive from a woman aged 18 to 35 with Graves' hyperthyroidism. CDR3s include the opening cysteine and the closing phenylalanine or tryptophan. D genes are given only for firm matches. The size field is filled for only some rows; it gives once, few, many or a size class.

j_call d_call v_call clone_size cdr3_aa cdr3_nt
TRBJ2-5 TRBD2 TRBV27 many CASSFSSGRGETQYF TGTGCCAGCAGTTTTTCTAGCGGGAGGGGAGAGACCCAGTACTTC
TRBJ1-4 NA TRBV28 many CASSLDPGNEKLFF TGTGCCAGCAGTTTAGATCCAGGGAATGAAAAACTGTTTTTT
TRBJ2-5 NA TRBV18 NA CASSPRPTGVGTQYF TGTGCCAGCTCACCCCGTCCTACGGGAGTGGGGACCCAGTACTTC
TRBJ1-5 NA TRBV10-2 many CASGGGYNQPQHF TGCGCCAGCGGGGGGGGCTACAATCAGCCCCAGCATTTT
TRBJ2-7 NA TRBV19 many CASSTDRRDEQYF TGTGCCAGTAGTACGGACAGGAGGGACGAGCAGTACTTC
TRBJ1-1 NA TRBV29-1 few CSVGVGTEAFF TGCAGCGTTGGGGTGGGGACTGAAGCTTTCTTT
TRBJ2-7 TRBD2 TRBV11-3 many CATGLAGTEQYF TGTGCCACCGGACTAGCGGGAACCGAGCAGTACTTC
TRBJ2-2 TRBD2 TRBV9 NA CASSVGTGRATGELFF TGTGCCAGCAGCGTAGGAACCGGGAGGGCCACCGGGGAGCTGTTTTTT
TRBJ2-3 NA TRBV18 many CASSPRTPTGGTDTQYF TGTGCCAGCTCACCCAGGACACCGACTGGGGGCACAGATACGCAGTATTTT
TRBJ2-2 TRBD1 TRBV19 few CASTVNRGRTGELFF TGTGCCAGTACCGTAAACAGGGGGCGGACCGGGGAGCTGTTTTTT
TRBJ1-1 NA TRBV6-1 many CASRSSKPEAFF TGTGCCAGCAGGAGTTCTAAGCCTGAAGCTTTCTTT
TRBJ1-6 NA TRBV4-1 few CASSQVKQDYNSPLHF TGCGCCAGCAGCCAAGTGAAACAAGACTATAATTCACCCCTCCACTTT
TRBJ2-7 TRBD2 TRBV12-3/TRBV12-4 NA CASSSSGSPSYEQYF TGTGCCAGCAGTTCGAGCGGGAGTCCATCCTACGAGCAGTACTTC
TRBJ2-3 TRBD2 TRBV7-3 few CASSPLAESTDMQYF TGTGCCAGCAGTCCTCTAGCGGAGAGCACAGATATGCAGTATTTT
TRBJ1-2 NA TRBV5-6 many CASNLAGRYYGYTF TGTGCCAGCAATCTCGCGGGACGGTACTATGGCTACACCTTC
TRBJ2-3 TRBD2 TRBV11-3 few CASSPGLAGGLLTDTQYF TGTGCCAGCAGCCCTGGACTAGCGGGAGGGCTCCTCACAGATACGCAGTATTTT
TRBJ2-3 TRBD1 TRBV15 few CATETGTGVTDTQYF TGTGCCACCGAAACCGGGACAGGGGTCACAGATACGCAGTATTTT
TRBJ1-2 NA TRBV6-1 NA CASSPAPLYGYTF TGTGCCAGCAGTCCAGCTCCTCTCTATGGCTACACCTTC
TRBJ2-3 NA TRBV11-2 many CASSLRFTDTQYF TGTGCCAGCAGCTTAAGATTCACAGATACGCAGTATTTT
TRBJ1-6 TRBD1 TRBV7-2 NA CASSLGQGHSPLHF TGTGCCAGCAGCTTAGGACAGGGCCATTCACCCCTCCACTTT
TRBJ2-5 NA TRBV7-3 many CASSLRPPGHLYQETQYF TGTGCCAGCAGCTTAAGGCCCCCTGGACACCTGTACCAAGAGACCCAGTACTTC
TRBJ1-1 TRBD1 TRBV7-3 NA CASSPTTGVTEAFF TGTGCCAGCAGCCCCACGACAGGGGTCACTGAAGCTTTCTTT
TRBJ1-2 TRBD1 TRBV6-5 many CASSYTGQDGYTF TGTGCCAGCAGTTACACAGGACAGGATGGCTACACCTTC
TRBJ2-7 TRBD2 TRBV4-1 NA CASSPGLSTVQYF TGCGCCAGCAGCCCGGGACTAAGTACGGTGCAGTACTTC
TRBJ1-5 NA TRBV19 many CASSRQDQQPQHF TGTGCCAGTAGTCGACAGGACCAACAGCCCCAGCATTTT
TRBJ1-6 NA TRBV6-1 many CASQGRTNSPLHF TGTGCCAGCCAGGGACGGACTAATTCACCCCTCCACTTT
TRBJ1-2 TRBD1 TRBV30 few CALGQGTHDYTF TGTGCCTTGGGACAGGGGACGCATGACTACACCTTC
TRBJ2-1 NA TRBV13 few CASSLKTGAYNEQFF TGTGCCAGCAGCTTAAAAACCGGGGCTTACAATGAGCAGTTCTTC
TRBJ1-1 NA TRBV3-1 many CASSQDSVEAFF TGTGCCAGCAGCCAAGATTCGGTTGAAGCTTTCTTT
TRBJ2-2 NA TRBV11-3 many CASSPRFYRDGNTGELFF TGTGCCAGCAGCCCTCGTTTCTACCGGGACGGGAACACCGGGGAGCTGTTTTTT
TRBJ2-3 TRBD2 TRBV11-3 many CASSPRPASGRGNTDTQYF TGTGCCAGCAGCCCCCGTCCCGCTAGCGGGAGAGGGAACACAGATACGCAGTATTTT
TRBJ1-1 TRBD1 TRBV19 many CASSRDRDYTEAFF TGTGCCAGTAGTAGGGACAGGGATTACACTGAAGCTTTCTTT
TRBJ2-5 TRBD1 TRBV12-3/TRBV12-4 many CASSISGGQETQYF TGTGCCAGCAGTATTTCAGGGGGCCAAGAGACCCAGTACTTC
TRBJ1-2 NA TRBV15 many CATSSSRSGYTF TGTGCCACCAGCAGCTCTAGGAGTGGCTACACCTTC
TRBJ1-3 NA TRBV19 NA CASRLGGSGNTIYF TGTGCCAGTAGGTTGGGAGGCTCTGGAAACACCATATATTTT
TRBJ1-1 NA TRBV9 many CASSVIPGNTEAFF TGTGCCAGCAGCGTCATTCCGGGCAACACTGAAGCTTTCTTT
TRBJ2-1 NA TRBV7-3 NA CASSLNFPHGNNEQFF TGTGCCAGCAGCTTAAACTTCCCCCATGGCAACAATGAGCAGTTCTTC
TRBJ2-1 NA TRBV28 NA CASSLTALGAGEQFF TGTGCCAGCAGTTTGACCGCACTAGGAGCCGGTGAGCAGTTCTTC
TRBJ1-3 NA TRBV28 few CASNGQISGNTIYF TGTGCCAGCAACGGGCAGATCTCTGGAAACACCATATATTTT
TRBJ1-1 NA TRBV6-1 many CASTPLDNTEAFF TGTGCCAGCACCCCGTTGGACAACACTGAAGCTTTCTTT
TRBJ2-1 TRBD2 TRBV20-1 NA CSATPAGGIHNEQFF TGCAGTGCTACACCAGCGGGAGGGATTCACAATGAGCAGTTCTTC
TRBJ1-1 NA TRBV5-1 NA CASSLVGWEAFF TGCGCCAGCAGCTTGGTTGGGTGGGAAGCTTTCTTT
TRBJ2-2 NA TRBV9 few CASSVGLAGPGGFTGELFF TGTGCCAGCAGCGTAGGGCTAGCGGGCCCAGGGGGGTTCACCGGGGAGCTGTTTTTT
TRBJ2-5 TRBD2 TRBV29-1 few CSVQAGVQEATQYF TGCAGCGTTCAAGCGGGAGTGCAGGAAGCGACCCAGTACTTC
TRBJ2-1 TRBD1 TRBV7-9 many CASSLGQAAYNEQFF TGTGCCAGCAGCCTTGGACAGGCGGCCTACAATGAGCAGTTCTTC
TRBJ1-1 TRBD1 TRBV10-3 many CAIRAGQGQGEAFF TGTGCCATCAGGGCTGGACAGGGACAAGGAGAAGCTTTCTTT
TRBJ1-2 NA TRBV3-1 NA CASSQDFTWGGYTF TGTGCCAGCAGCCAAGATTTTACCTGGGGTGGCTACACCTTC
TRBJ1-1 TRBD1 TRBV6-5 many CASSYGQGWNTEAFF TGTGCCAGCAGTTACGGACAGGGATGGAACACTGAAGCTTTCTTT
TRBJ1-5 NA TRBV3-1 NA CASSQLGQNQPQHF TGTGCCAGCAGCCAACTTGGACAGAATCAGCCCCAGCATTTT
TRBJ2-1 NA TRBV2 many CASTGESSYNEQFF TGTGCCAGCACGGGAGAGAGCTCCTACAATGAGCAGTTCTTC
TRBJ2-3 TRBD2 TRBV6-1 many CASSSGTSKRTDTQYF TGTGCCAGCAGCTCCGGGACTAGCAAACGCACAGATACGCAGTATTTT
TRBJ1-2 NA TRBV9 NA CASSVGLLPLYGYTF TGTGCCAGCAGCGTAGGGCTCCTACCCCTCTATGGCTACACCTTC
TRBJ2-7 TRBD2 TRBV29-1 many CSAWTSEWYEQYF TGCAGCGCCTGGACTAGCGAGTGGTACGAGCAGTACTTC
TRBJ1-1 NA TRBV6-1 few CASSERGNLNTEAFF TGTGCCAGCAGTGAAAGGGGAAATCTAAACACTGAAGCTTTCTTT
TRBJ2-5 NA TRBV7-7 many CASSLGQGIIETQYF TGTGCCAGCAGCTTAGGCCAGGGCATTATAGAGACCCAGTACTTC
TRBJ2-7 TRBD2 TRBV9 few CASSARLAGGYEQYF TGTGCCAGCAGCGCTCGACTAGCGGGAGGCTACGAGCAGTACTTC